A selection of T cell receptor beta chains follows, all from one sample in a study of T cells after yellow fever vaccination. TCRdb itself ran the 5' RACE reads through MiXCR, one entry per CDR3 protein. The profile shows about 360,000 distinct CDR3 sequences, under 7.5% of them singletons. The specimen comprised PBMCs, sampled 5 days after the yellow fever booster vaccination. All receptors come from a man aged 25-40 years who received the YFV17D yellow fever vaccine. The conserved cysteine and the conserved F or W are not part of the CDR3 here. The D gene is left open where the match is weak.

j_call	d_call	v_call	cdr3_aa
TRBJ2-5	TRBD2	TRBV5-1	ASSTGLARGEETQY
TRBJ2-7	.	TRBV25-1	ASSGMDSLSEQY
TRBJ2-7	.	TRBV27	ASRGTGTYELY
TRBJ2-7	TRBD2	TRBV6-2/TRBV6-3	ASSYTRMGLAGDRGGYEQY
TRBJ2-5	.	TRBV12-3/TRBV12-4	ASSDRGGRETQY
TRBJ2-5	TRBD2	TRBV7-9	ASSRTSGAPQETQY
TRBJ1-1	.	TRBV11-3	ASSRGMNTEAF
TRBJ2-5	TRBD2	TRBV7-2	ASSLGTSGTLQETQY
TRBJ2-1	TRBD2	TRBV7-9	ASSVVLAAPYNEQF
TRBJ2-5	.	TRBV7-6	ASSLNSVGQETQY
TRBJ1-2	TRBD1	TRBV30	ARRTGTNYGYT
TRBJ1-4	.	TRBV19	ASKRAPATNEKLF
TRBJ2-5	TRBD2	TRBV5-3	ARRKGLAGGHRETQY
TRBJ2-7	.	TRBV15	ATSRDRGQPYEQY
TRBJ1-5	.	TRBV7-2	ASSLGIRESQH
TRBJ2-1	TRBD2	TRBV7-2	ASSLAGTNSYNEQF
TRBJ2-1	TRBD2	TRBV27	ASTPPRGAGVFHEQF
TRBJ2-5	.	TRBV4-2	ASSQDRGQY
TRBJ2-7	.	TRBV20-1	SASPLGLHSYEQY
TRBJ2-7	.	TRBV7-9	ASLQSSSYEQC
TRBJ2-7	.	TRBV9	ASSVGPPGVAYEQY
TRBJ2-7	.	TRBV7-2	ASSRIGYEQY
TRBJ2-7	.	TRBV2	ASSIRDIVSEQY